This T cell receptor (beta chain) is drawn from a study of T cell responses to AZD1222 COVID-19 vaccine. The study's findings and limits: There were mostly white British donors and more females than males, and clonal diversity was possibly underestimated. CD4 TCRs covered the whole spike, strongest at regions 160-218 and 743-854.

This clone showed up just once. The antigen remains undetermined. CDR1 is MGHRA and CDR2 is YSYEKL in the germline V gene. Trimming stripped 4 bases from V and 4 bases from J, with 14 bases between. This CDR3 has 15 residues. Libraries were prepared by immunoSEQ multiplex PCR; TCRdb keeps only in-frame clonotypes and omits some of them. The data show roughly 260,000 clones, approximately 95% seen once. The J gene is TRBJ2-1, the V gene TRBV4-1; D is uncertain. The sequenced sample was peripheral blood, obtained on day 0 of AZD1222 vaccination. This clonotype was obtained from an adult in good health. CDR3 sequence: CASSLGTALYNEQFF. The DNA of the CDR3 is TGCGCCAGCAGCCTTGGAACAGCCTTGTACAATGAGCAGTTCTTC.